Presented here are 16 T cell receptor beta chains from one specimen sequenced in a study of identical twins. TCRdb reprocessed the 5' RACE reads with MiXCR, giving one entry per CDR3 protein. The table has 400,000 to 500,000 distinct CDR3 sequences, 18% seen once. The sample consisted of naive T cells sorted from blood. The receptors were sampled from a man in his fifties in good health.

This clonotype occurred many times. The chain couples TRBV15 to TRBJ1-1; TRBD1 matches 9 bases. In germline, CDR1 is LNHNV, CDR2 YYDKDF (reference sequence). The CDR3 totals 15 residues. V lost 0 bases, J lost 6 bases, and 5 bases stayed unmatched. In DNA form, the CDR3 reads TGTGCCACCAGCAGAGAAGGGACAGGGCTCTCTGAAGCTTTCTTT. Protein product: CATSREGTGLSEAFF. Supplemented by reference TRBV15 and TRBJ1-1, the full variable domain reads DAMVIQNPRYQVTQFGKPVTLSCSQTLNHNVMYWYQQKSSQAPKLLFHYYDKDFNNEADTPDNFQSRRPNTSFCFLDIRSPGLGDTAMYLCATSREGTGLSEAFFGQGTRLTVV.

This clonotype was picked up a small number of times. The chain uses TRBV5-6 and TRBJ2-1, with a weak D call TRBD2 (6 bases). Germline-derived CDR1 and CDR2 are SGHDT and YYEEEE. Trimming took off 4 bases at V and 9 bases at J, with 20 bases between the two ends. The CDR3 is 15 residues long. The CDR3 coding sequence is TGTGCCAGCAGCGCTCCCAGCGGGCCCTTAATTGAGCAGTTCTTC. Its translation: CASSAPSGPLIEQFF.

The chain couples TRBV28 to TRBJ2-3; either TRBD1 or TRBD2 may fit D (6 bases each). The CDR3 has 18 amino acids. Trimming took off 3 bases at V and 7 bases at J, with 26 bases between the two ends. Germline V gives CDR1 MDHEN, CDR2 SYDVKM. CDR3 sequence reads: CASSFPRNRGPAGYTQYF. The CDR3 DNA is TGTGCCAGCAGTTTTCCCCGTAACCGGGGGCCGGCGGGATATACGCAGTATTTT.

V usage is TRBV28 and J usage is TRBJ2-7; TRBD2 is a possible D gene (5 bases). Trimming took off 5 bases at V and 5 bases at J, with 16 bases between the two ends. The CDR3 is 14 amino acids. Looked up from germline, CDR1 is MDHEN and CDR2 is SYDVKM. The CDR3 nucleotides read TGTGCCAGCAGTATAGAACCGGCGAGGGACGAGCAGTACTTC. Protein product: CASSIEPARDEQYF.

This clonotype appeared a few times. The gene calls are TRBV5-1 and TRBJ2-1, with D perhaps matching TRBD2 (5 bases). Germline CDR1 SGHRS, CDR2 YFSETQ. V gave up 1 base and J gave up 5 bases, with 16 bases separating them. The CDR3 loop spans 16 amino acids. CDR3 sequence: CASSLLSSGDNNEQFF. The CDR3 DNA follows: TGCGCCAGCAGCTTGTTGTCAAGCGGAGACAACAATGAGCAGTTCTTC.

The sample holds many counts of this clonotype. This chain uses TRBV12-3 or TRBV12-4 with TRBJ1-2; tentative D call: TRBD1 (6 bases). This CDR3 comprises 16 residues. V was shortened by 2 bases and J by 5 bases, with 18 bases between the two germline ends. The CDR3 here is CASSLSLGGPGYGYTF. The CDR3 nucleotides read TGTGCCAGCAGTTTATCCCTTGGGGGGCCGGGGTATGGCTACACCTTC.

This chain uses TRBV20-1 with TRBJ2-5; 9 nucleotides line up with TRBD2. The V and J ends lost 3 bases and 1 base, in that order; junction bases with no gene match: 0. This CDR3 is 13 amino acids long. Looked up from germline, CDR1 is DFQATT and CDR2 is SNEGSKA (reference sequence). The CDR3 nucleotides are TGCAGTGCTAGGACTAGCGGCCAAGAGACCCAGTACTTC. Protein: CSARTSGQETQYF.

The genes are TRBV5-1 and TRBJ1-1, with a weak D call TRBD1 (5 bases). Trimming took 7 bases from V and 5 from J, leaving 18 bases between them. Germline V gene lookup returns CDR1 SGHRS and CDR2 YFSETQ. The CDR3 loop spans 14 amino acids. The CDR3 DNA is TGCGCCAGCGGCAGATCTCAGGGCGTTACTGAAGCTTTCTTT. As protein: CASGRSQGVTEAFF.

This clonotype was detected only a few times. The V gene is TRBV4-1, the J gene TRBJ1-2; D call uncertain. The V gene's germline CDR1 is MGHRA and CDR2 YSYEKL. The CDR3 is 14 amino acids. Trimming removed 2 bases from V and 8 bases from J, with 15 bases in between. CDR3 region: CASSQLIRPGGYTF. As DNA, the CDR3 is TGCGCCAGCAGCCAATTAATCCGGCCGGGGGGCTACACCTTC.

This clonotype showed up many times. The rearrangement uses TRBV28 and TRBJ2-1; possibly TRBD1 or TRBD2 for D (5 bases each). There are 12 residues in the CDR3. The V and J ends lost 7 bases and 9 bases respectively, with 13 bases between them. Per germline, CDR1 MDHEN and CDR2 SYDVKM. The CDR3 sequence: CASTDPGTEQFF. CDR3 sequence (DNA): TGTGCCAGCACTGATCCAGGGACTGAGCAGTTCTTC.

This clonotype has a count of ten or more. The J gene is TRBJ2-1, the V gene TRBV24-1; 11 bases match TRBD2. Germline V gene sequence: CDR1 KGHDR, CDR2 SFDVKD. The CDR3 has 13 residues. V was pared by 12 bases and J by 8 bases, with 8 bases of the junction left unmatched. CDR3 nucleotide sequence: TGTGCCGTCACCGGGACTAGCGGTGATGAGCAGTTCTTC. It encodes CAVTGTSGDEQFF.

This chain joins TRBV27 and TRBJ2-7, with 10 bases lining up with TRBD2. Germline CDR1 is MNHEY and CDR2 is SMNVEV (reference sequence). The CDR3 is made up of 16 amino acids. V lost 2 bases, J lost 1 base, and 5 bases stayed unmatched. The CDR3 region has the DNA TGTGCCAGCAGTTTACGACTAGCGGGCAGATCCTACGAGCAGTACTTC. Its protein product is CASSLRLAGRSYEQYF.

This clonotype showed up just a few times. This sequence joins TRBV5-1 and TRBJ2-3; maybe TRBD1 (6 bases). V was clipped by 0 bases and J by 1 base, with 15 bases between them. The CDR3 covers 17 residues. CDR1 is SGHRS and CDR2 is YFSETQ in the germline V gene. The CDR3 protein is CASSLEHWTEGTDTQYF. The CDR3 bases are TGCGCCAGCAGCTTGGAGCATTGGACAGAGGGCACAGATACGCAGTATTTT.

This clonotype has only a few counts. The chain employs TRBV7-6 and TRBJ1-4; D call uncertain. V gave up 0 bases and J gave up 1 base, with 3 bases separating them. This CDR3 region has 14 residues. Germline V gene data show CDR1 as SGHVS and CDR2 as FNYEAQ. DNA for the CDR3: TGTGCCAGCAGCTTAGCGATAACTAATGAAAAACTGTTTTTT. The encoded protein is CASSLAITNEKLFF.

This chain links TRBV4-2 with TRBJ2-2, with TRBD1 matching 7 bases. V was pared by 2 bases and J by 4 bases, with 7 bases of the junction left unmatched. The CDR3 is 16 amino acids. Germline V CDR1 and CDR2: LGHNA, YNFKEQ. For the CDR3, the DNA is TGTGCCAGCAGCCAACGCCGGGACAGTGGCACCGGGGAGCTGTTTTTT. It translates to CASSQRRDSGTGELFF.

V gene TRBV7-6 combines with J gene TRBJ2-5; 9 nucleotides align to TRBD1. The CDR3 totals 13 residues. The germline V gene has CDR1 SGHVS and CDR2 FNYEAQ. The J segment lost 4 bases and the V segment lost 5 bases, leaving 2 bases of the junction unmatched. The CDR3 DNA sequence: TGTGCCAGCAGCGGGACAGGGCCAGAGACCCAGTACTTC. It encodes CASSGTGPETQYF.